This T cell receptor (beta chain) was captured in a study of blood T cell repertoires in COVID-19. Study-wide context: The origin of the acute and convalescent COVID-19 samples was the United States, Italy and Spain. T cells, B-cell-depleted T cells, or PBMCs provided the cDNA or gDNA that served as material.

Original processing notes: Quantification of nucleated cells was approximated via reference gene primer amplification. The data were produced by immunoSEQ multiplex PCR, yet TCRdb's version contains in-frame clones alone and is incomplete. The V and J calls and clone size are taken from that table; D and trimming were inferred from the DNA. The data contain approximately 200,000 clones, about 81% of them singletons. Patients in Seattle were enrolled during active infection, then followed longitudinally. The count of this clone is one. This TCR was sampled from a woman aged 80 or over with COVID-19, enrolled during active disease. Sequencing was carried out using peripheral blood.

The CDR3 here is CASSLWSRGRVNQPQHF. The CDR3 DNA reads as TGTGCCAGCAGTTTATGGAGCAGGGGGCGCGTCAATCAGCCCCAGCATTTT. The chain couples TRBV28 to TRBJ1-5; 8 bases agree with TRBD1. From germline, CDR1 is MDHEN and CDR2 SYDVKM. V shed 0 bases and J 3 bases; nucleotides not matched to a gene: 7. This CDR3 is 17 amino acids long.